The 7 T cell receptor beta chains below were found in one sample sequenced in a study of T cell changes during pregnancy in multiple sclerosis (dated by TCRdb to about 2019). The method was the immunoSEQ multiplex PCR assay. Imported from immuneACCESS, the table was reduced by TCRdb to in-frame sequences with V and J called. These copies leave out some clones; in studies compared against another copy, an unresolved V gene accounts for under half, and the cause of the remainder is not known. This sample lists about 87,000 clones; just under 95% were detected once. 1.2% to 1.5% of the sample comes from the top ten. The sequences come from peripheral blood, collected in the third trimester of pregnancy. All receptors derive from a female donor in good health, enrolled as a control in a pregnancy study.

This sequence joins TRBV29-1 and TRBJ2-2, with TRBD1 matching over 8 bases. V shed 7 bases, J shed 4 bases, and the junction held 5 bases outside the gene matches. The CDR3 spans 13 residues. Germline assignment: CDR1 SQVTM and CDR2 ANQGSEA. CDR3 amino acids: CSGGQGSTGELFF. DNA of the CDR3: TGCAGCGGTGGACAGGGTAGCACCGGGGAGCTGTTTTTT.

Here the CDR3 reads CASRGGEDYGYTF. CDR3 nucleotide sequence: TGTGCCAGCCGCGGGGGGGAGGACTATGGCTACACCTTC. The chain joins TRBV6-1 to TRBJ1-2; TRBD1 might be the D (5 bases). Trimming left V 8 bases short and J 3 bases short, with 13 bases between. Germline CDR1 and CDR2: MNHNS and SASEGT. This CDR3 is 13 amino acids long.

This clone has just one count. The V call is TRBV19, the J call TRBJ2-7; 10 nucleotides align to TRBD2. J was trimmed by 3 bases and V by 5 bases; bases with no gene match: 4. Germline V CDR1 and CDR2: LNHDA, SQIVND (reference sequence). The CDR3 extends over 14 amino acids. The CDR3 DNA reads TGTGCCAGTAGTTTAGCGGGAGGCAACTACGAGCAGTACTTC. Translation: CASSLAGGNYEQYF.

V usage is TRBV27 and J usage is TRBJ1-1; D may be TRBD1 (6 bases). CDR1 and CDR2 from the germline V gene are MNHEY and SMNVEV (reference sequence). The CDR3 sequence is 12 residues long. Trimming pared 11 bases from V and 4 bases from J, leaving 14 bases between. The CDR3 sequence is CAVGRGATEAFF. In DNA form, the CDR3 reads TGTGCCGTCGGTCGGGGGGCCACTGAAGCTTTCTTT.

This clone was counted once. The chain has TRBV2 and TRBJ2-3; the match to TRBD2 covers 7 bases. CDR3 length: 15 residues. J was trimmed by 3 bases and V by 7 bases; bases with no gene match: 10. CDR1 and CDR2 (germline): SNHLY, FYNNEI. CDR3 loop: CASKHESGTTDTQYF. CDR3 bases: TGTGCCAGCAAGCACGAAAGCGGGACTACAGATACGCAGTATTTT. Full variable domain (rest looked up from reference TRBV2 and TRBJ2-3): EPEVTQTPSHQVTQMGQEVILRCVPISNHLYFYWYRQILGQKVEFLVSFYNNEISEKSEIFDDQFSVERPDGSNFTLKIRSTKLEDSAMYFCASKHESGTTDTQYFGPGTRLTVL.

The CDR3 region is CASSFLGGAQDGYTF. The CDR3 coding sequence is TGTGCCAGCAGCTTCCTAGGGGGGGCGCAGGATGGCTACACCTTC. This sequence joins TRBV28 and TRBJ1-2; D might be TRBD1 (6 bases). The CDR3 sequence is 15 residues long. Deletions cut 6 bases from V and 6 bases from J, with 20 bases between. CDR1 and CDR2 from the germline V gene are MDHEN and SYDVKM.

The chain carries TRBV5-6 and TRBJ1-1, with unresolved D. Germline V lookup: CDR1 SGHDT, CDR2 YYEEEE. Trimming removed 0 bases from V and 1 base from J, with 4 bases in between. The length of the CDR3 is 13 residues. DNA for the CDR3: TGTGCCAGCAGCTTGGCCAGGAACACTGAAGCTTTCTTT. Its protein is CASSLARNTEAFF.